Sequencing of this TCR beta chain was carried out in a study of cytomegalovirus exposure and HLA in healthy donors. Findings and limits, study-wide: Most TCRs appeared rarely, but some public TCRs recurred in many donors. Later on, a genetic analysis was performed. It linked a missense variant in DCLRE1C with V- and J-gene trimming of TCR beta.

A note on this clone: The target antigen is unknown.

Use of 60 Vbeta and 13 Jbeta primers characterized the PCR. The method was immunoSEQ multiplex PCR; TCRdb's version includes in-frame clones alone and lacks a portion of them. The sample includes approximately 200,000 clones, roughly 79% of them seen just once. Germline CDR1 DFQATT, CDR2 SNEGSKA (reference sequence). CDR3 length equals 11 residues. J was trimmed by 8 bases and V by 3 bases; bases with no gene match: 1. The clonotype originates from a man aged 18 to 30 in good health and CMV-seronegative. The sequencing input was PBMCs. The rearrangement uses TRBV20-1 and TRBJ2-1; 7 bases are a match to TRBD1. CDR3 sequence reads: CSASDRDEQFF. CDR3 nucleotide sequence: TGCAGTGCTAGCGACAGGGATGAGCAGTTCTTC.